This TCR beta chain was documented in a study of blood T cell repertoires in COVID-19. Study-wide context: The United States, Italy and Spain supplied acute and convalescent COVID-19 samples.

Profiling relied on immunoSEQ multiplex PCR, and the TCRdb table lists in-frame clones only, not all of them. The table includes a few hundred thousand clones, more than 75% detected once. Cohort 3 recovery required two negative PCRs, clearance, or symptom resolution. The sequencing sample was made of PBMCs or T cells enriched from blood (not recorded which). The receptor was derived from a woman aged 18-35 years who had recovered from COVID-19.

The CDR3 bases are TGTGCCAGCAGCTCGAGGACAGGGCGGACTGAAGCTTTCTTT. It codes for CASSSRTGRTEAFF. The V call is TRBV7-6, the J call TRBJ1-1; 8 positions agree with TRBD1. The CDR3 sequence is 14 residues long. The J segment lost 5 bases and the V segment lost 4 bases, leaving 6 bases of the junction unmatched. Germline lookup yields CDR1 SGHVS and CDR2 FNYEAQ. Together with reference TRBV7-6 and TRBJ1-1, the CDR3 gives the full variable domain: GAGVSQSPRYKVTKRGQDVALRCDPISGHVSLYWYRQALGQGPEFLTYFNYEAQQDKSGLPNDRFSAERPEGSISTLTIQRTEQRDSAMYRCASSSRTGRTEAFFGQGTRLTVV.